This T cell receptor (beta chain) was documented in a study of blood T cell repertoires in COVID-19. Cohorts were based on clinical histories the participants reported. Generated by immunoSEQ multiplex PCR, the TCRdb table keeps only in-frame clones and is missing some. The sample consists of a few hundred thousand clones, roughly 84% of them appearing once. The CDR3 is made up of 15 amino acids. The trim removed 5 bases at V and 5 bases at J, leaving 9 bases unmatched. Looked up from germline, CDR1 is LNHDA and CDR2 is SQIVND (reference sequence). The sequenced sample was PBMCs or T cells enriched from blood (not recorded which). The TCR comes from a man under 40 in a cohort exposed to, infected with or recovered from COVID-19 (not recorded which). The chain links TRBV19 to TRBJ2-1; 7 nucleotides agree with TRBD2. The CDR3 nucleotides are TGTGCCAGTAGTTTATCCGGGACTACCGACAATGAGCAGTTCTTC. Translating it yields CASSLSGTTDNEQFF.